Sequencing of this TCR beta chain was carried out in a study of early T cells in non-severe SARS-CoV-2 infection. Trimming stripped 4 bases from V and 3 bases from J, with 16 bases between. The germline gives CDR1 LGHDT, CDR2 YNNKEL (reference sequence). CDR3 length: 15 amino acids. Each single cDNA molecule received a unique molecular identifier. From the 5' RACE reads, TCRdb called clonotypes with MiXCR, one entry per CDR3 protein. Of tens of thousands of distinct CDR3 sequences in the sample, about an eighth were seen once. This clonotype was picked up many times. No antigen is known for it. Findings and caveats of the study: Matches to VDJdb favored anti-spike CD8 responses and missed private and CD4 specificities.

The input for sequencing was whole blood, taken at baseline. This chain joins TRBV3-1 and TRBJ2-7, with TRBD1 as a possible D gene (5 bases). The source of this sequence is an adult who was a healthcare worker with PCR-confirmed SARS-CoV-2 infection or an uninfected control (not recorded which). The CDR3 protein is CASSLGAEEFYEQYF. The CDR3 nucleotides are TGTGCCAGCAGCCTTGGGGCTGAAGAGTTCTACGAGCAGTACTTC.